This TCR beta chain is from a study of immune cell composition in non-small cell lung cancer. Findings of the study overall: Tumour-associated clones >0.5% occurred in under 40% of adenocarcinomas, approximately 74% of squamous. TIL tumour reactivity correlated with maximal tumour-associated clone frequency in adenocarcinoma.

Using immunoSEQ multiplex PCR, the repertoire was profiled, and TCRdb retains in-frame clones only, with some absent. This table has 13,000 or so clones, around 75% appearing once. This clone has more than one count but fewer than ten. Its antigen remains unidentified. Germline V gene data show CDR1 as KGHSH and CDR2 as LQKENI. V gave up 6 bases and J gave up 2 bases, with 5 bases separating them. This CDR3 has 12 residues. The receptor was derived from a human donor with non-small cell lung cancer. The specimen was lung tumor tissue. The rearrangement joins TRBV18 to TRBJ2-1; D unclear. CDR3 bases: TGTGCCAGCTCCCCTCCCTACAATGAGCAGTTCTTC. Its protein product is CASSPPYNEQFF.